This T cell receptor (beta chain) was documented in a study of regulatory T cells in long-lasting Graves disease. This clonotype was counted at least ten times. Its antigen is not identified. Time point indicated: newly diagnosed GD, antithyroid drugs for less than 3 months. RNA extracted from PBMCs served as the sequencing template. Researchers made TCR beta libraries by using iRepertoire HTBI primers and running Arm-PCR on CDR3 regions. TCRdb re-derived calls from the multiplex PCR reads in MiXCR, one entry per CDR3 protein. The sample contains 250,000 or so distinct CDR3 sequences, around 19% of which appear only once. Study findings and constraints: Comparison showed that persistent patients shared more public clonotypes (about 2,700) than new patients (about 970). Less diverse TCR repertoires were seen in persistent Graves' patients than in newly diagnosed ones. Persistent disease preferred TRBV28, TRBJ1-2 and TRBJ2-5; new disease, TRBV20-1 and TRBJ2-1.

Between the trimmed V and J ends, which lost 4 bases and 8 bases, there was a span of 14 bases. There are 12 residues in the CDR3. CDR1 and CDR2 from the germline V gene are SQVTM and ANQGSEA. The same sample was also used in a study of T cells in Graves' hyperthyroidism and ophthalmopathy. Turning to that study: Uncontrolled infection, other autoimmune disease, pregnancy and lactation each barred patients from inclusion.

The receptor was isolated from a woman aged 30 to 39 with Graves disease. The V and J genes are TRBV29-1 and TRBJ1-1; weak D call: TRBD1 (5 bases). The sample in question was peripheral blood mononuclear cells (PBMCs), obtained at new diagnosis, from a patient treated with antithyroid drugs. The CDR3 nucleotides are TGCAGCGTTGCCCCCAGGGCGGCCGAAGCTTTCTTT. Its protein is CSVAPRAAEAFF.